Included here is one TCR beta chain sequence, with context. Per the original data handling: Estimation of nucleated cell counts was performed using reference gene primer amplification. Libraries were prepared by immunoSEQ multiplex PCR; TCRdb keeps only in-frame clonotypes and omits some of them. Clonal size and the V and J genes are those of that table, whereas D and trimming came from the DNA. The table lists some 120,000 clones, approximately 84% of them singletons. This specimen comes from a study of blood T cell repertoires in COVID-19. Study as a whole: Samples representing acute and convalescent COVID-19 were sourced from the United States, Italy and Spain. PBMCs, B-cell-depleted T cells, or T cells were the source of the cDNA or gDNA that made up the material.

This CDR3 contains 18 residues. Trimming pared 0 bases from V and 0 bases from J, leaving 12 bases between. Looked up from germline, CDR1 is LGHDT and CDR2 is YNNKEL (reference sequence). The clonotype originates from a human donor in a cohort sampled during active COVID-19. The gene calls are TRBV3-1 (or the pseudogene TRBV3-2) and TRBJ2-6; possible D gene TRBD1, 6 bases. Sequenced: peripheral blood. Here the CDR3 reads CASSQEGQLYSGANVLTF. The CDR3 DNA follows: TGTGCCAGCAGCCAAGAAGGACAGTTATACTCTGGGGCCAACGTCCTGACTTTC.